The T cell receptor beta chain under discussion was sequenced for a study of T cell repertoires in cytomegalovirus infection. Across the study: Public signatures in TCR beta pointed to CMV infection and matching HLA type.

CDR3 length: 15 residues. Germline CDR1 is MDHEN and CDR2 is SYDVKM. Trimming cost V 5 bases and J 5 bases; bases outside gene matches: 11. Study-wide findings and caveats: Cumulative frequency (of public TCR beta family members) identified carriers of CMV plus the relevant HLA.

TCRdb fed the reads into MiXCR, producing one record per CDR3 protein. The data hold about 200,000 distinct CDR3 sequences, with roughly 9.8% observed a single time. This clonotype was recorded a few times. Its antigen remains unidentified. The chain joins TRBV28 to TRBJ1-2; 7 bases line up with TRBD1. This TCR was recovered from a human donor in good health (CMV status not recorded). Some clones in this sample may be carry-over from other donors' samples. Sequencing input: PBMCs. This CDR3 reads CASSTTRQGWYGYTF. CDR3 nucleotide sequence: TGTGCCAGCAGTACTACTCGACAGGGTTGGTATGGCTACACCTTC.